These 24 T cell receptor beta chains were sequenced from one sample in a study of technical replicates of blood from a few donors. Clones were sequenced by immunoSEQ multiplex PCR, and TCRdb holds only the in-frame ones, with some missing. The sample lists approximately 95,000 clones, approximately 95% occurring once. The sequencing sample was made of T cells isolated from PBMCs. These receptor sequences come from a human donor in good health.

The chain employs TRBV6-5 and TRBJ2-7; a possible D gene is TRBD2 (6 bases). Trimming cost V 5 bases and J 5 bases, with 16 bases left between them. This CDR3 spans 14 amino acids. Germline V gives CDR1 MNHEY, CDR2 SVGAGI. CDR3 sequence reads: CASSRGISVHEQYF. The CDR3 nucleotides are TGTGCCAGCAGTCGGGGGATCTCGGTTCACGAGCAGTACTTC.

The chain recombines TRBV18 with TRBJ1-1; TRBD1 matches 11 bases. The trim removed 6 bases at V and 5 bases at J, leaving 8 bases unmatched. Germline V lookup: CDR1 KGHSH, CDR2 LQKENI. CDR3 length: 15 amino acids. CDR3 nucleotides: TGTGCCAGCTCGCTTGGACAGGGGGCAGGGACTGAAGCTTTCTTT. Translating it yields CASSLGQGAGTEAFF. Full variable domain (rest looked up from reference TRBV18 and TRBJ1-1): NAGVMQNPRHLVRRRGQEARLRCSPMKGHSHVYWYRQLPEEGLKFMVYLQKENIIDESGMPKERFSAEFPKEGPSILRIQQVVRGDSAAYFCASSLGQGAGTEAFFGQGTRLTVV.

This chain connects TRBV6-5 to TRBJ2-1; possible D gene TRBD2, 7 bases. V was cut by 7 bases and J by 3 bases, with 16 bases left in between. The CDR3 totals 15 residues. Germline CDR1 MNHEY, CDR2 SVGAGI. The CDR3, as DNA: TGTGCCAGCACCTCCCCGGGGGGCTTCTACAATGAGCAGTTCTTC. Translation: CASTSPGGFYNEQFF.

The chain joins TRBV19 to TRBJ2-7, with D hard to call. The germline V gene has CDR1 LNHDA and CDR2 SQIVND (reference sequence). The length of the CDR3 is 13 residues. Trimming removed 5 bases from V and 2 bases from J, with 10 bases in between. CDR3 loop: CASSLRETYEQYF. The CDR3 DNA sequence: TGTGCCAGTAGTCTAAGAGAAACCTACGAGCAGTACTTC.

The rearrangement links TRBV27 to TRBJ1-1; 8 bases are shared with TRBD1. The germline CDR1 and CDR2 sequences are MNHEY and SMNVEV (reference sequence). With 3 bases clipped from V and 4 bases from J, the junction kept 1 base outside the gene matches. The length of the CDR3 is 13 residues. Here the CDR3 DNA reads TGTGCCAGCAGTTTGGGACAGGCCACTGAAGCTTTCTTT. Residues: CASSLGQATEAFF.

The chain uses TRBV18 and TRBJ1-1, with unresolved D. The CDR3 sequence is 14 residues long. CDR1 and CDR2 (germline): KGHSH, LQKENI. V was trimmed by 3 bases and J by 1 base, leaving 9 bases between them. CDR3 bases: TGTGCCAGCTCACCCTCGCAACAGAACACTGAAGCTTTCTTT. It is translated as CASSPSQQNTEAFF.

The rearrangement joins TRBV6-5 to TRBJ1-2, with 8 bases fitting TRBD1. V shed 6 bases and J 8 bases; nucleotides not matched to a gene: 5. Germline loops: CDR1 MNHEY, CDR2 SVGAGI. The CDR3 has 12 amino acids. The CDR3 loop is CASRPQGAGYTF. Here the CDR3 DNA reads TGTGCCAGCAGACCGCAGGGGGCCGGCTACACCTTC.

This clone was counted once. This chain joins TRBV5-6 and TRBJ1-2; TRBD1 aligns across 7 bases. Germline CDR1 reads SGHDT; CDR2 reads YYEEEE. Trimming removed 1 base from V and 0 bases from J; junction bases left unmatched: 6. CDR3 size: 16 residues. CDR3 bases: TGTGCCAGCAGCTTGCCGACAGGGACCCCTAACTATGGCTACACCTTC. It translates to CASSLPTGTPNYGYTF.

This chain links TRBV11-3 with TRBJ1-1, with D possibly TRBD1 on 5 matching bases. V was pared by 5 bases and J by 1 base, with 14 bases between. The CDR3 runs to 15 residues. The germline V gene encodes CDR1 SGHNT and CDR2 YENEEA. The CDR3 loop reads CASSQRSQGNTEAFF. Here the CDR3 DNA reads TGTGCCAGCAGCCAAAGGAGCCAGGGGAACACTGAAGCTTTCTTT.

V usage is TRBV28 and J usage is TRBJ2-1; TRBD2 might be the D (7 bases). The CDR3 loop spans 13 amino acids. Trimming removed 9 bases at V and 2 bases at J, with 11 bases between. Germline CDR1 and CDR2: MDHEN and SYDVKM. The CDR3, as DNA: TGTGCCAGTACGGGGGGCACCTACAATGAGCAGTTCTTC. This encodes CASTGGTYNEQFF.

This chain links TRBV7-9 with TRBJ2-2, with 9 bases that match TRBD1. This CDR3 region has 16 residues. Germline V gives CDR1 SEHNR, CDR2 FQNEAQ (reference sequence). The ends lost 5 bases at V and 3 bases at J; junction bases unmatched: 7. The CDR3 reads CASSAGDRVDTGELFF. The CDR3 nucleotides are TGTGCCAGCAGCGCGGGGGACAGGGTAGACACCGGGGAGCTGTTTTTT. The whole variable domain, remainder taken from reference TRBV7-9 and TRBJ2-2, is DTGVSQNPRHKITKRGQNVTFRCDPISEHNRLYWYRQTLGQGPEFLTYFQNEAQLEKSRLLSDRFSAERPKGSFSTLEIQRTEQGDSAMYLCASSAGDRVDTGELFFGEGSRLTVL.

The chain has TRBV11-3 and TRBJ2-2, with D possibly TRBD2 on 5 matching bases. In germline, CDR1 is SGHNT, CDR2 YENEEA. Trimming took 0 bases from V and 1 from J, leaving 6 bases between them. CDR3 length equals 15 residues. The chain's CDR3 is CASSLDRGNTGELFF. CDR3 nucleotides: TGTGCCAGCAGCTTAGATCGGGGGAACACCGGGGAGCTGTTTTTT.

The V call is TRBV6-5, the J call TRBJ2-1, with D perhaps TRBD1 (5 bases). Germline-derived CDR1 and CDR2 are MNHEY and SVGAGI. V was pared by 4 bases and J by 0 bases, with 13 bases between. The CDR3 has 16 amino acids. The CDR3 DNA sequence: TGTGCCAGCAGTTCAGACAGACTGAGCTCCTACAATGAGCAGTTCTTC. Amino acids: CASSSDRLSSYNEQFF.

V is TRBV30 and J is TRBJ1-2; possible D gene TRBD1, 5 bases. Trimming left V 2 bases short and J 8 bases short, with 12 bases between. CDR3 length: 12 residues. Germline CDR1 and CDR2: GTSNPN and SVGIG (reference sequence). The CDR3 DNA is TGTGCCTGGAGTTACAGGTCTGGGGGCTACACCTTC. Translation gives CAWSYRSGGYTF. Full variable domain (outside the CDR3, taken from reference TRBV30 and TRBJ1-2): SQTIHQWPATLVQPVGSPLSLECTVEGTSNPNLYWYRQAAGRGLQLLFYSVGIGQISSEVPQNLSASRPQDRQFILSSKKLLLSDSGFYLCAWSYRSGGYTFGSGTRLTVV.

The chain links TRBV15 to TRBJ1-3; D call uncertain. In germline, CDR1 is LNHNV, CDR2 YYDKDF (reference sequence). Trimming took off 6 bases at V and 0 bases at J, with 18 bases between the two ends. This CDR3 contains 17 residues. The DNA of the CDR3 is TGTGCCACCAGGGATCCAGGTTACCGACACTCTGGAAACACCATATATTTT. It specifies CATRDPGYRHSGNTIYF.

CDR3 sequence reads: CASSSEFGFGNGLFF. In nucleotides, the CDR3 is TGTGCCAGCAGCTCAGAGTTCGGGTTTGGTAATGGACTGTTTTTT. The V gene is TRBV11-2, the J gene TRBJ1-4, with unresolved D. Germline V lookup: CDR1 SGHAT, CDR2 FQNNGV. The CDR3 totals 15 residues. With 4 bases removed from V and 13 bases from J, the gap between germline ends came to 22 bases.

The rearrangement links TRBV7-3 to TRBJ2-1; TRBD2 matches 10 bases. The CDR3 is made up of 15 amino acids. Per the germline V gene, CDR1 is SGHTA and CDR2 is FQGTGA. J was trimmed by 9 bases and V by 1 base; bases with no gene match: 6. This CDR3 is CASSLSSSGRGEQFF. In DNA, the CDR3 is TGTGCCAGCAGCTTAAGTTCTAGCGGGAGAGGTGAGCAGTTCTTC.

V and J are TRBV19 and TRBJ2-3, with TRBD1 matching 9 bases. The CDR3 runs to 16 residues. Germline V CDR1 and CDR2: LNHDA, SQIVND (reference sequence). V was pared by 5 bases and J by 3 bases, with 9 bases of the junction left unmatched. The CDR3 sequence: CASSAGTGIWTDTQYF. Written as DNA, the CDR3 is TGTGCCAGTAGTGCCGGGACAGGGATATGGACAGATACGCAGTATTTT.

The gene calls are TRBV15 and TRBJ1-1, with D possibly being TRBD1 (6 bases). V gave up 2 bases and J gave up 9 bases, with 10 bases separating them. CDR3 length equals 12 residues. Germline values: CDR1 LNHNV, CDR2 YYDKDF (reference sequence). CDR3 region: CATSRNRDKAFF. CDR3 nucleotides: TGTGCCACCAGCAGAAACAGGGACAAAGCTTTCTTT. Combining the CDR3 with reference TRBV15 and TRBJ1-1 gives the whole variable domain DAMVIQNPRYQVTQFGKPVTLSCSQTLNHNVMYWYQQKSSQAPKLLFHYYDKDFNNEADTPDNFQSRRPNTSFCFLDIRSPGLGDTAMYLCATSRNRDKAFFGQGTRLTVV.

The rearrangement links TRBV4-1 to TRBJ1-5; D ambiguous. V was cut by 0 bases and J by 2 bases, with 14 bases left in between. The CDR3 has 17 amino acids. Germline-derived CDR1 and CDR2 are MGHRA and YSYEKL. The CDR3 DNA sequence: TGCGCCAGCAGCCAAGATCGGGGTTTGTGGGGCAATCAGCCCCAGCATTTT. This sequence encodes CASSQDRGLWGNQPQHF.

The rearrangement joins TRBV28 to TRBJ2-7; 9 positions agree with TRBD1. Trimming took 8 bases from V and 7 from J; bases not matched to a gene: 6. Germline CDR1 MDHEN, CDR2 SYDVKM. The CDR3 spans 12 residues. The CDR3 region is CASQQGAGEQYF. In DNA form, the CDR3 reads TGTGCCAGCCAACAGGGGGCTGGGGAGCAGTACTTC.

This clone was counted once. This sequence joins TRBV28 and TRBJ2-1; 16 positions agree with TRBD2. Germline CDR1 reads MDHEN; CDR2 reads SYDVKM. V lost 4 bases to trimming and J lost 8 bases; unmatched junction nucleotides: 8. The CDR3 extends over 17 amino acids. The CDR3 region is CASSSSGTSGRVDEQFF. The CDR3 nucleotides read TGTGCCAGCAGTTCCTCCGGGACTAGCGGGAGGGTAGATGAGCAGTTCTTC.

The chain has TRBV13 and TRBJ1-4; D ambiguous. The V end was cut by 5 bases, the J end by 3 bases, with 13 bases between. This CDR3 spans 15 amino acids. Per the germline V gene, CDR1 is PRHDT and CDR2 is FYEKMQ (reference sequence). The CDR3 loop reads CASSLRSAANEKLFF. The CDR3 nucleotides are TGTGCCAGCAGCCTTCGGTCTGCCGCTAATGAAAAACTGTTTTTT.

This rearrangement joins TRBV11-2 to TRBJ1-1; D is undetermined. Germline CDR1 and CDR2: SGHAT and FQNNGV. CDR3 length equals 13 residues. V lost 3 bases and J 1 base, leaving 6 bases between the germline ends. The CDR3 DNA reads as TGTGCCAGCAGCTTTGCGGAGAACACTGAAGCTTTCTTT. This codes for CASSFAENTEAFF.